A selection of T cell receptor beta chains follows, all from one sample in a study of blood T cell repertoires in COVID-19. The data were produced by immunoSEQ multiplex PCR, yet TCRdb's version contains in-frame clones alone and is incomplete. The profile shows 110,000 to 150,000 clones, 80% to 90% of them singletons. The source material was peripheral blood. The receptors were sampled from a woman aged 60-70 years with active COVID-19. Both conserved end residues are part of each CDR3. The D gene is left open where the match is weak. A row's size may be missing; if present it is once, few, many or a size class.

TRBV6-2/TRBV6-3	-	14	-	TRBJ1-5	TGTGCCAGCAGCCTCGTGGGCCCGGCTCAGCCCCAGCATTTT	CASSLVGPAQPQHF
TRBV19	TRBD2	17	-	TRBJ2-3	TGTGCCAGTAGCCGACAGGGACTAGCCTCAAGCACAGATACGCAGTATTTT	CASSRQGLASSTDTQYF
TRBV19	-	16	-	TRBJ2-7	TGTGCCAGTAGTATAGGTTCTTACGGGGTTTCCTACGAGCAGTACTTC	CASSIGSYGVSYEQYF
TRBV19	TRBD2	14	-	TRBJ2-5	TGTGCCAGTAGTGTCCCGGGAGGGGAAGAGACCCAGTACTTC	CASSVPGGEETQYF
TRBV6-2/TRBV6-3	-	16	once	TRBJ1-1	TGTGCCAGCAGTTATCCGTATGGGTCGGGGAACACTGAAGCTTTCTTT	CASSYPYGSGNTEAFF
TRBV28	-	14	-	TRBJ2-4	TGTGCCAGCAGTTTATGGTCTGCCAAAAACATTCAGTACTTC	CASSLWSAKNIQYF
TRBV7-2	-	14	-	TRBJ2-4	TGTGCCAGCAGCTTAGCCACAGGGAAAAACATTCAGTACTTC	CASSLATGKNIQYF
TRBV7-8	-	14	-	TRBJ2-2	TGTGCCAGCAGCTTAAACAGAAACACCGGGGAGCTGTTTTTT	CASSLNRNTGELFF
TRBV7-2	TRBD2	17	-	TRBJ2-3	TGTGCCAGCAGCCCCGCCCCACTAGCGGGAGCTAAAGATACGCAGTATTTT	CASSPAPLAGAKDTQYF
TRBV6-5	-	15	-	TRBJ1-5	TGTGCCAGCACCCCGGGGGGACACAGGGATCAGCCCCAGCATTTT	CASTPGGHRDQPQHF
TRBV5-1	TRBD2	18	-	TRBJ2-3	TGCGCCAGCAGCCTGCTACTAGCGGGAGGGCCTGGCACAGATACGCAGTATTTT	CASSLLLAGGPGTDTQYF
TRBV6-9	-	16	once	TRBJ1-5	TGTGCCAGCAGTTATTCAGGCCGGGGGAGGTTCCAGCCCCAGCATTTT	CASSYSGRGRFQPQHF
TRBV12-3/TRBV12-4	-	12	-	TRBJ2-2	TGTGCCAGCAGTTTATGGCGGGGGGAGCTGTTTTTT	CASSLWRGELFF
TRBV6-5	TRBD2	15	-	TRBJ2-3	TGTGCCAGCACTAGACTAGCGGGAGTGGTAGATACGCAGTATTTT	CASTRLAGVVDTQYF
TRBV5-5	-	16	-	TRBJ1-3	TGTGCCAGCACCTTCGGGGGAGGGCTATATGGAAACACCATATATTTT	CASTFGGGLYGNTIYF
TRBV18	TRBD2	19	-	TRBJ2-7	TGTGCCAGCTCACCACCGTCAGGACTAGCGGCCCCTACCCCCTACGAGCAGTACTTC	CASSPPSGLAAPTPYEQYF
TRBV5-4	-	16	-	TRBJ2-2	TGTGCCAGCAGCTTGTTAGGCGGTTCGAACACCGGGGAGCTGTTTTTT	CASSLLGGSNTGELFF
TRBV27	TRBD1	15	-	TRBJ1-1	TGTGCCAGCAGTTTGGACAGGGGGCCGAACACTGAAGCTTTCTTT	CASSLDRGPNTEAFF
TRBV7-8	TRBD1	14	few	TRBJ1-2	TGTGCCAGCAGCCCCTTCACAGGGGGTTATGGCTACACCTTC	CASSPFTGGYGYTF
TRBV28	TRBD2	14	-	TRBJ2-7	TGTGCCAGCAGTTTTGTAGCGGGTCCCTACGAGCAGTACTTC	CASSFVAGPYEQYF
TRBV18	TRBD2	17	-	TRBJ2-2	TGTGCCAGCTCACCACGAGCGGGAGGGCCGAACACCGGGGAGCTGTTTTTT	CASSPRAGGPNTGELFF
TRBV7-2	-	16	-	TRBJ2-1	TGTGCCAGCAGCCTTAACCAGGGGGGCGTTAGCAATGAGCAGTTCTTC	CASSLNQGGVSNEQFF
TRBV30	TRBD2	18	-	TRBJ2-2	TGTGCCTGGACCGAGGCCCTAGCGGGACTCCCCGGCACCGGGGAGCTGTTTTTT	CAWTEALAGLPGTGELFF
TRBV28	-	14	-	TRBJ1-1	TGTGCCAGCAGTTTAGGGCAGGGTAGCACTGAAGCTTTCTTT	CASSLGQGSTEAFF
TRBV5-4	-	14	-	TRBJ2-1	TGTGCCAGCACCCTACTAAGCCGGCTGAATGAGCAGTTCTTC	CASTLLSRLNEQFF
TRBV28	TRBD2	19	-	TRBJ2-1	TGTGCCAGCAGTTTCCCAGCGCTGGGACTAGCGGGAGGTATCAATGAGCAGTTCTTC	CASSFPALGLAGGINEQFF
TRBV19	TRBD2	16	-	TRBJ2-5	TGTGCCAGTAGTATAGCTAGCGGGAGGAAAGGAGAGACCCAGTACTTC	CASSIASGRKGETQYF
TRBV6-5	-	13	once	TRBJ2-2	TGTGCCAGCACCTACGAGGGCACCGGGGAGCTGTTTTTT	CASTYEGTGELFF
TRBV27	TRBD2	15	-	TRBJ2-7	TGTGCCAGCAGTCTCCGGACTAGCGGGGCCTACGAGCAGTACTTC	CASSLRTSGAYEQYF
TRBV28	-	14	once	TRBJ2-7	TGTGCCAGCCACAAGGGGGGGACCCCCTACGAGCAGTACTTC	CASHKGGTPYEQYF